This entry lists 22 T cell receptor beta chains sequenced from one sample in a study of blood T cell repertoires in COVID-19. TCRdb's copy holds only in-frame clones and misses some; the assay was immunoSEQ multiplex PCR. Of 220,000 or so clones in the sample, around 90% were seen once. The sequencing input was peripheral blood. All receptors come from a man in his sixties with COVID-19, enrolled during active disease.

Written as DNA, the CDR3 is TGTGCCAGCAGCCCCCCGGGGGGCCTAGCGGGGATCAACAATGAGCAGTTCTTC. It translates to CASSPPGGLAGINNEQFF. The chain links TRBV11-2 to TRBJ2-1, with 9 positions matching TRBD2. The CDR3 spans 18 residues. The germline CDR1 and CDR2 sequences are SGHAT and FQNNGV. V lost 5 bases to trimming and J lost 5 bases; unmatched junction nucleotides: 16.

The rearrangement uses TRBV4-1 and TRBJ1-2, with a possible D match to TRBD1 (6 bases). CDR1 is MGHRA and CDR2 is YSYEKL in the germline V gene. V was trimmed by 4 bases and J by 0 bases, leaving 15 bases between them. This CDR3 comprises 16 residues. CDR3 nucleotide sequence: TGCGCCAGCAGCCCCGGGACACCTAACTCTAACTATGGCTACACCTTC. The encoded protein is CASSPGTPNSNYGYTF.

V and J are TRBV7-3 and TRBJ2-3, with D possibly being TRBD1 (6 bases). V was trimmed by 5 bases and J by 4 bases, leaving 13 bases between them. The CDR3 covers 14 residues. The V gene's germline CDR1 is SGHTA and CDR2 FQGTGA. This chain's CDR3 is CASSPPGVSDTQYF. CDR3 sequence (DNA): TGTGCCAGCAGCCCCCCAGGGGTTTCAGATACGCAGTATTTT. The full variable domain, completed using reference TRBV7-3 and TRBJ2-3, is GAGVSQTPSNKVTEKGKYVELRCDPISGHTALYWYRQSLGQGPEFLIYFQGTGAADDSGLPNDRFFAVRPEGSVSTLKIQRTERGDSAVYLCASSPPGVSDTQYFGPGTRLTVL.

The chain combines TRBV25-1 with TRBJ2-3, with D maybe TRBD2 (6 bases). The CDR3 totals 15 residues. CDR1 is MGHDK and CDR2 is SYGVNS in the germline V gene. Trimming removed 5 bases at V and 2 bases at J, with 14 bases between. The CDR3 DNA sequence: TGTGCCAGCAGTCTCCGGACTACTTACACAGATACGCAGTATTTT. Translation gives CASSLRTTYTDTQYF. Supplemented by reference TRBV25-1 and TRBJ2-3, the full variable domain reads EADIYQTPRYLVIGTGKKITLECSQTMGHDKMYWYQQDPGMELHLIHYSYGVNSTEKGDLSSESTVSRIRTEHFPLTLESARPSHTSQYLCASSLRTTYTDTQYFGPGTRLTVL.

This chain uses TRBV18 with TRBJ2-5; a possible D gene is TRBD2 (5 bases). CDR1 is KGHSH and CDR2 is LQKENI in the germline V gene. V was trimmed by 3 bases and J by 2 bases, leaving 10 bases between them. The CDR3 consists of 14 residues. As DNA, the CDR3 is TGTGCCAGCTCACCGAACAGACTACAAGAGACCCAGTACTTC. Its translation is CASSPNRLQETQYF.

This clone was recorded once. The V and J genes are TRBV10-3 and TRBJ1-6; TRBD1 matches 7 bases. V gave up 4 bases and J gave up 10 bases; unmatched junction bases: 7. This CDR3 region has 14 residues. Germline CDR1 and CDR2: ENHRY and SYGVKD. The CDR3 coding sequence is TGTGCCATCAGTGGACAGGGTAGTGGATCACCCCTCCACTTT. Translating gives CAISGQGSGSPLHF.

The CDR3 loop reads CASSQSHGQETQYF. The CDR3 DNA reads TGTGCCAGCAGCCAATCCCACGGGCAAGAGACCCAGTACTTC. The chain recombines TRBV3-1 (or the pseudogene TRBV3-2) with TRBJ2-5; D not resolved. The CDR3 consists of 14 residues. Trimming cost V 2 bases and J 2 bases, with 9 bases left between them. Looked up from germline, CDR1 is LGHDT and CDR2 is YNNKEL (reference sequence).

The CDR3, as DNA: TGTGCCAGCAGTTTCTCCGGGACAGGGGGCGGCATTCAGTACTTC. Translation: CASSFSGTGGGIQYF. The chain joins TRBV28 to TRBJ2-4, with TRBD1 identical over 12 bases. Germline CDR1 and CDR2: MDHEN and SYDVKM. V lost 3 bases, J lost 9 bases, and 6 bases stayed unmatched. The CDR3 runs to 15 residues. Supplemented by reference TRBV28 and TRBJ2-4, the full variable domain reads DVKVTQSSRYLVKRTGEKVFLECVQDMDHENMFWYRQDPGLGLRLIYFSYDVKMKEKGDIPEGYSVSREKKERFSLILESASTNQTSMYLCASSFSGTGGGIQYFGAGTRLSVL.

The chain combines TRBV1 with TRBJ2-7; whether TRBD2, the table's D call, matches the DNA was not checked. TRBV1 represents a pseudogene. The CDR3 spans 14 residues. This CDR3 reads CTSSQDPYPYEQYF. The CDR3 coding sequence is TGCACCAGCAGCCAAGATCCCTATCCGTACGAGCAGTACTTC.

J is TRBJ1-2 and V is TRBV19, with D maybe TRBD1 (5 bases). Germline CDR1 is LNHDA and CDR2 is SQIVND (reference sequence). This CDR3 is 13 amino acids long. V lost 5 bases and J 7 bases, leaving 14 bases between the germline ends. In nucleotides, the CDR3 is TGTGCCAGTAGTCAACAGGTCGGATCTGGCTACACCTTC. Its translation is CASSQQVGSGYTF. The variable domain in full, completed from reference TRBV19 and TRBJ1-2, reads DGGITQSPKYLFRKEGQNVTLSCEQNLNHDAMYWYRQDPGQGLRLIYYSQIVNDFQKGDIAEGYSVSREKKESFPLTVTSAQKNPTAFYLCASSQQVGSGYTFGSGTRLTVV.

The chain recombines TRBV13 with TRBJ2-1; 8 nucleotides align to TRBD1. The CDR3 runs 18 residues. The germline gives CDR1 PRHDT, CDR2 FYEKMQ (reference sequence). V gave up 5 bases and J gave up 7 bases; unmatched junction bases: 19. The CDR3 DNA reads as TGTGCCAGCAGCCCCGACAGGGGTACGGAGGTGTGGAGTAATGAGCAGTTCTTC. Translating it yields CASSPDRGTEVWSNEQFF.

The chain uses TRBV18 and TRBJ2-5; D might be TRBD2 (8 bases). The CDR3 consists of 15 residues. Germline V CDR1 and CDR2: KGHSH, LQKENI. Trimming took off 2 bases at V and 4 bases at J, with 14 bases between the two ends. The CDR3 sequence is CASSPSTGTRETQYF. For the CDR3, the DNA is TGTGCCAGCTCACCATCGACAGGGACTAGAGAGACCCAGTACTTC.

The chain recombines TRBV6-6 with TRBJ2-1; 9 nucleotides match TRBD2. The CDR3 is made up of 15 amino acids. The V gene end was trimmed by 4 bases and the J gene end by 5 bases; junction bases not matched to a gene: 6. Germline assignment: CDR1 MNHNY and CDR2 SVGAGI (reference sequence). For the CDR3, the DNA is TGTGCCAGCAGTTGGCGGGGGGGGCAAGACAATGAGCAGTTCTTC. It encodes CASSWRGGQDNEQFF.

The CDR3 DNA is TGCAGCGTTGAAGATCTAGGAGGCACTGAAGCTTTCTTT. Translated, it gives CSVEDLGGTEAFF. This sequence joins TRBV29-1 and TRBJ1-1, with D unresolved. The germline V and J ends were trimmed by 0 bases and 4 bases, with 9 bases remaining between them. This CDR3 contains 13 residues. Germline V lookup: CDR1 SQVTM, CDR2 ANQGSEA.

J is TRBJ1-1 and V is TRBV2; a possible D gene is TRBD1 (6 bases). The V gene's germline CDR1 is SNHLY and CDR2 FYNNEI. Trimming took off 6 bases at V and 8 bases at J, with 19 bases between the two ends. The length of the CDR3 is 14 residues. The CDR3 loop is CASSPINGQTEAFF. For the CDR3, the DNA is TGTGCCAGCAGCCCGATTAATGGACAGACAGAAGCTTTCTTT.

This chain joins TRBV7-9 and TRBJ2-1; maybe TRBD2 (6 bases). Germline V gene lookup returns CDR1 SEHNR and CDR2 FQNEAQ (reference sequence). V was cut by 6 bases and J by 5 bases, with 14 bases left in between. The CDR3 is 14 amino acids. DNA for the CDR3: TGTGCCAGCAGTGCGGGACTCATGAACAATGAGCAGTTCTTC. It yields the protein CASSAGLMNNEQFF.

The genes are TRBV11-2 and TRBJ2-1; maybe TRBD1 (6 bases). The CDR3 runs to 12 residues. Germline-derived CDR1 and CDR2 are SGHAT and FQNNGV. Between the trimmed V and J ends, which lost 4 bases and 7 bases, there was a span of 8 bases. CDR3 coding DNA: TGTGCCAGCAGCTCTGGACAGAATGAGCAGTTCTTC. Translation: CASSSGQNEQFF.

The chain uses TRBV7-9 and TRBJ2-2, with 9 bases identical to TRBD2. Germline V gene sequence: CDR1 SEHNR, CDR2 FQNEAQ (reference sequence). V lost 4 bases and J lost 4; bases outside the gene matches: 7. This CDR3 region has 16 residues. DNA for the CDR3: TGTGCCAGCAGCTCCAGGGGCGGGAGGGCCACCGGGGAGCTGTTTTTT. As protein: CASSSRGGRATGELFF. Filled out from reference TRBV7-9 and TRBJ2-2, the complete variable domain reads DTGVSQNPRHKITKRGQNVTFRCDPISEHNRLYWYRQTLGQGPEFLTYFQNEAQLEKSRLLSDRFSAERPKGSFSTLEIQRTEQGDSAMYLCASSSRGGRATGELFFGEGSRLTVL.

A note on this clone: Relative to the germline gene, one junction end is altered; a read error may explain this. This chain connects TRBV3-1 (or the pseudogene TRBV3-2) to TRBJ1-6; no clear D gene. CDR3 size: 13 residues. From germline, CDR1 is LGHDT and CDR2 YNNKEL (reference sequence). DNA of the CDR3: TGTGCCAGCAGGCAAGCCGCGGGTTCACCCCTCCACTTT. Its translation is CASRQAAGSPLHF.

This chain connects TRBV19 to TRBJ2-1, with TRBD2 identical over 10 bases. The CDR3 covers 13 residues. Germline V gene sequence: CDR1 LNHDA, CDR2 SQIVND (reference sequence). The V gene end was trimmed by 8 bases and the J gene end by 6 bases; junction bases not matched to a gene: 4. The CDR3 region is CASGRLAGNEQFF. CDR3 DNA: TGTGCCAGTGGACGACTAGCGGGCAATGAGCAGTTCTTC.

This chain connects TRBV18 to TRBJ2-2; 10 bases agree with TRBD1. CDR1 is KGHSH, CDR2 LQKENI, per germline. V was clipped by 2 bases and J by 4 bases; unmatched bases: 4. This CDR3 region has 16 residues. The CDR3 DNA reads as TGTGCCAGCTCACCAAGCCGGGACAGGGGCACCGGGGAGCTGTTTTTT. This sequence encodes CASSPSRDRGTGELFF. Looking up the rest from reference TRBV18 and TRBJ2-2 gives the full variable domain: NAGVMQNPRHLVRRRGQEARLRCSPMKGHSHVYWYRQLPEEGLKFMVYLQKENIIDESGMPKERFSAEFPKEGPSILRIQQVVRGDSAAYFCASSPSRDRGTGELFFGEGSRLTVL.

This chain connects TRBV2 to TRBJ1-3; perhaps TRBD1 as D (5 bases). Germline V CDR1 and CDR2: SNHLY, FYNNEI. V dropped 6 bases and J dropped 0 bases, with 12 bases sitting between them. This CDR3 contains 15 residues. CDR3 residues: CASRSQGNSGNTIYF. The CDR3 nucleotides are TGTGCCAGCAGATCCCAGGGAAACTCTGGAAACACCATATATTTT. Using reference TRBV2 and TRBJ1-3 for the parts outside the CDR3, the full variable domain is EPEVTQTPSHQVTQMGQEVILRCVPISNHLYFYWYRQILGQKVEFLVSFYNNEISEKSEIFDDQFSVERPDGSNFTLKIRSTKLEDSAMYFCASRSQGNSGNTIYFGEGSWLTVV.